This T cell receptor (beta chain) emerged from a study of monozygotic twins with inflammatory bowel disease. The study, taken as a whole, reports: Whereas healthy co-twins had higher TCRbeta diversity (inverse Simpson), IBD patients had lower diversity.

The germline CDR1 and CDR2 sequences are MNHNS and SASEGT. The CDR3 runs 17 residues. Points on this clonotype: Its antigen is undetermined.

TCRdb re-called the 5' RACE reads and shows each CDR3 protein once, DNA omitted. The sample data list roughly 300,000 distinct CDR3 sequences. What was sequenced was blood. The chain links TRBV6-1 to TRBJ2-2; TCRdb's assignment of TRBD1 cannot be checked, as there is no DNA. This TCR was sampled from a human donor with ulcerative colitis or Crohn's disease, or a healthy co-twin of an affected twin (not recorded which). CDR3 region: CASSRRRDKPNTGELFF.